These T cell receptor beta chains were read from a single sample in a study of regulatory T cells in long-lasting Graves disease. TCRdb reprocessed the multiplex PCR reads via MiXCR and lists one record per CDR3 protein. Of some 490,000 distinct CDR3 sequences listed, about 12% are singletons. The sample also formed part of further work on T cells in Graves' hyperthyroidism and ophthalmopathy.

The specimen comprised peripheral blood mononuclear cells (PBMCs), sampled at new diagnosis, from a patient treated with antithyroid drugs. Receptors were obtained from a woman under 40 with Graves disease. Both conserved end residues are part of each CDR3. D genes are given only for firm matches. Clone size is shown for a subset of rows, as once, few, many or a class of expanded clone.

v_call	d_call	clone_size	j_call	cdr3_nt	cdr3_aa
TRBV11-2	TRBD1	many	TRBJ2-7	TGTGCCAGCAGCTTGACAGGGGTGACCTACGAGCAGTACTTC	CASSLTGVTYEQYF
TRBV12-3/TRBV12-4	NA	NA	TRBJ1-1	TGTGCCAGCGCCCTCGGGGAGACAATGAGCACTGAAGCTTTCTTT	CASALGETMSTEAFF
TRBV13	NA	many	TRBJ1-1	TGTGCCAGCAGCTGGAATGATAACACTGAAGCTTTCTTT	CASSWNDNTEAFF
TRBV6-1	NA	NA	TRBJ2-1	TGTGCCAGCAGTTACGAAGCGAGCTCCTACAATGAGCAGTTCTTC	CASSYEASSYNEQFF
TRBV11-2	NA	many	TRBJ2-2	TGTGCCAGCAGCTCCGATTCGGGGCATACCGGGGAGCTGTTTTTT	CASSSDSGHTGELFF
TRBV6-1	NA	many	TRBJ2-5	TGTGCCAGCCGGACCCGGGACGAAACTCAAGAGACCCAGTACTTC	CASRTRDETQETQYF
TRBV9	TRBD1	few	TRBJ2-7	TGTGCCAGCAGCGTAGAGACAGGGGGCGACTACGAGCAGTACTTC	CASSVETGGDYEQYF
TRBV29-1	NA	NA	TRBJ1-2	TGCAGCGGCTCCGGGACGGAATATGGCTACACCTTC	CSGSGTEYGYTF
TRBV30	NA	NA	TRBJ2-2	TGTGCCTGGAGGGGACAGAACACCGGGGAGCTGTTTTTT	CAWRGQNTGELFF
TRBV3-1	TRBD2	few	TRBJ2-3	TGTGCCAGCAGCCAAGTACCTAGCGGTCCCACAGATACGCAGTATTTT	CASSQVPSGPTDTQYF
TRBV19	NA	few	TRBJ2-3	TGTGCCAGTAGTATTAAAAGCGCTGACACAGATACGCAGTATTTT	CASSIKSADTDTQYF
TRBV7-9	TRBD1	NA	TRBJ1-1	TGTGCCAGCAGCCCAGACAGGGGGAGCACTGAAGCTTTCTTT	CASSPDRGSTEAFF
TRBV12-5	TRBD2	many	TRBJ2-1	TGTGCTAGTTTAGCGGGAGGGTCCTACAATGAGCAGTTCTTC	CASLAGGSYNEQFF
TRBV3-1	TRBD2	few	TRBJ2-7	TGTGCCAGCAGGGACGGGACTAGCGGCTCCTACGAGCAGTACTTC	CASRDGTSGSYEQYF
TRBV9	NA	many	TRBJ2-6	TGTGCCAGCAGCCTTGCTCACTCTGGGGCCAACGTCCTGACTTTC	CASSLAHSGANVLTF
TRBV11-2	NA	many	TRBJ1-2	TGTGCCAGCAGCAGTCTCCGGGGGCCTAACTATGGCTACACCTTC	CASSSLRGPNYGYTF
TRBV27	TRBD2	few	TRBJ2-3	TGTGCCAGCAGTCCGGGGGTGGTAGCGGGATCCACAGATACGCAGTATTTT	CASSPGVVAGSTDTQYF
TRBV28	TRBD2	many	TRBJ2-7	TGTGCCAGCAGTGGGGCCAGCGGGGTAGCCTACGAGCAGTACTTC	CASSGASGVAYEQYF
TRBV11-2	NA	many	TRBJ2-2	TGTGCCAGCAGCTTATTGATGCAACCGAACACCGGGGAGCTGTTTTTT	CASSLLMQPNTGELFF
TRBV3-1	TRBD1	NA	TRBJ2-2	TGCGCCAGCAGCCGGACAGGGGGCTCAGGGGAGCTGTTTTTT	CASSRTGGSGELFF
TRBV7-9	NA	many	TRBJ1-1	TGTGCCAGCAGCTTAGTTACTCCGCAGCGCCCACGCACCGAAGCTTTCTTT	CASSLVTPQRPRTEAFF
TRBV2	NA	many	TRBJ2-3	TGTGCCAGCAGTGATAGGCGAGATACGCAGTATTTT	CASSDRRDTQYF
TRBV13	NA	many	TRBJ1-4	TGTGCCAGCAGCTTCAGCGGAGGTCGGGTCAGGATGGGTGAAAAACTGTTTTTT	CASSFSGGRVRMGEKLFF
TRBV7-9	NA	many	TRBJ1-1	TGTGCCAGCAGACCATGGAATACTGAAGCTTTCTTT	CASRPWNTEAFF
TRBV19	NA	many	TRBJ2-7	TGTGCCAGTAGACCGAGAAGCAAATCCTACGAGCAGTACTTC	CASRPRSKSYEQYF
TRBV7-9	TRBD2	many	TRBJ2-3	TGTGCCAGCAGCCAGGGACTAGCAACTAGCACAGATACGCAGTATTTT	CASSQGLATSTDTQYF
TRBV12-3/TRBV12-4	NA	few	TRBJ2-1	TGTGCCAGCAGGAGGGGGTTAGGGGTGGATGAGCAGTTCTTC	CASRRGLGVDEQFF
TRBV5-6	NA	NA	TRBJ2-7	TGTGCCAGCAGCTTGGCTGGGTCCCTCTACGAGCAGTACTTC	CASSLAGSLYEQYF
TRBV20-1	NA	many	TRBJ1-5	TGCAGTGCTAGATACCGAGATCAGCCCCAGCATTTT	CSARYRDQPQHF
TRBV6-1	TRBD1	NA	TRBJ1-4	TGTGCCAGCAGTGGTCTAACAGGGGCCGCCCCCGAAAAACTGTTTTTT	CASSGLTGAAPEKLFF
TRBV30	TRBD1	NA	TRBJ2-6	TGTGCCTGGAGGAGGGGGACAGGGGGCTCTGGGGCCAACGTCCTGACTTTC	CAWRRGTGGSGANVLTF
TRBV3-1	NA	NA	TRBJ1-4	TGTGCCAGCAGCCAAGAGGGTGTCGGGGTCGGGAAACTGTTTTTT	CASSQEGVGVGKLFF
TRBV27	TRBD1	many	TRBJ1-6	TGTGCCAGCAGTTCCCAGACAGGGGGGGTTTCACCCCTCCACTTT	CASSSQTGGVSPLHF
TRBV28	NA	many	TRBJ1-2	TGTGCCAGCAGTCCCCCGCTCCCGGACCGGAACGGCTACACCTTC	CASSPPLPDRNGYTF
TRBV12-3/TRBV12-4	NA	many	TRBJ1-6	TGTGCCAGCAGCTACACAGGGATTGTATCACCCCTCCACTTT	CASSYTGIVSPLHF
TRBV12-3/TRBV12-4	NA	many	TRBJ1-4	TGTGCCAGCAGTCCCAGACTTGAAAAACTGTTTTTT	CASSPRLEKLFF
TRBV10-3	TRBD1	many	TRBJ2-5	TGTGCCATCAGTACCGGGACAGGGACGGAGACCCAGTACTTC	CAISTGTGTETQYF
TRBV3-1	NA	many	TRBJ1-1	TGTGCCAGCAGCGGATCGGGCGATTTAGACACTGAAGCTTTCTTT	CASSGSGDLDTEAFF
TRBV18	TRBD1	many	TRBJ1-5	TGTGCCAGCAGCCCCGGACAGGGCAATCAGCCCCAGCATTTT	CASSPGQGNQPQHF
TRBV18	NA	many	TRBJ1-1	TGTGCCAGCTCACTCGGACCACAGGGATCCGGGAACACTGAAGCTTTCTTT	CASSLGPQGSGNTEAFF
TRBV14	TRBD2	few	TRBJ2-1	TGTGCCAGCAGCCAAGATCGGACTAGCGGAAACAATGAGCAGTTCTTC	CASSQDRTSGNNEQFF
TRBV7-9	TRBD2	few	TRBJ2-2	TGTGCCAGCAGCCGGGACCCAGTAGCGGGCGGGGAGCTGTTTTTT	CASSRDPVAGGELFF
TRBV18	NA	NA	TRBJ1-5	TGTGCCAGCTCACCACTTAGGGGGTCCGGGGGTCAGCCCCAGCATTTT	CASSPLRGSGGQPQHF
TRBV6-2/TRBV6-3	NA	many	TRBJ1-1	TGTGCCAGCAGTTACGGGGGATATGAAGCTTTCTTT	CASSYGGYEAFF
TRBV7-9	NA	NA	TRBJ1-5	TGTGCCAGCAGCCGCGGCCAGGAGGGTCAGCCCCAGCATTTT	CASSRGQEGQPQHF
TRBV19	NA	few	TRBJ1-5	TGTGCCAGTAGGGCTATTGAAGGGATGGAGCAGCCCCAGCATTTT	CASRAIEGMEQPQHF
TRBV7-2	NA	few	TRBJ2-7	TGTGCCAGCAGCCGAACCCTTCTTGGGCAGTGCTTC	CASSRTLLGQCF
TRBV27	TRBD1	many	TRBJ1-6	TGTGCCAGCCGGGACAGGGGGTATTCACCCCTCCACTTT	CASRDRGYSPLHF
TRBV27	TRBD1	few	TRBJ1-2	TGTGCCAGCAGTTTGGACGGGACAGGAGGAATCTACACCTTC	CASSLDGTGGIYTF
TRBV7-6	NA	many	TRBJ2-1	TGTGCCAGCAGCTTGCCAGGGACGCCCGTCAATGAGCAGTTCTTC	CASSLPGTPVNEQFF
TRBV29-1	NA	NA	TRBJ1-4	TGCAGCGCCCGCGGGCAGGTTTCAGGTGAAAAACTGTTTTTT	CSARGQVSGEKLFF
TRBV5-6	NA	few	TRBJ1-3	TGTGCCAGCAGCTCGGACCGCCTTGAGACGAATGGAAACACCATATATTTT	CASSSDRLETNGNTIYF
TRBV6-5	NA	few	TRBJ2-3	TGTGCCAGCAGTTACCGTCCGGGAGAGTTAGCAGATACGCAGTATTTT	CASSYRPGELADTQYF
TRBV2	TRBD1	many	TRBJ2-7	TGTGCCAGCAGTGAAAGACAGGGCAACTACGAGCAGTACTTC	CASSERQGNYEQYF
TRBV19	TRBD1	NA	TRBJ1-1	TGTGCCAGTAGTGAACAGGGGGGTTTGGCTGAAGCTCTCTTT	CASSEQGGLAEALF